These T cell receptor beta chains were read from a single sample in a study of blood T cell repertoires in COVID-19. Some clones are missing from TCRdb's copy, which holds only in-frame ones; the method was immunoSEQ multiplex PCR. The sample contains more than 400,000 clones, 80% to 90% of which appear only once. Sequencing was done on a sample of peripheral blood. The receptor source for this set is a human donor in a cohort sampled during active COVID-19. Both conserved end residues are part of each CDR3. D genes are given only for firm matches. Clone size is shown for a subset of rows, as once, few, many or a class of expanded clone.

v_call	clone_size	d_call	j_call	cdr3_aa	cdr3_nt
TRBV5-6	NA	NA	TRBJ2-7	CASRYGTRSEQYF	TGTGCCAGCAGATACGGGACACGGTCCGAGCAGTACTTC
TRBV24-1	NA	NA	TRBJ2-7	CATSDPGRGIYEQYF	TGTGCCACCAGTGATCCCGGTCGAGGGATTTACGAGCAGTACTTC
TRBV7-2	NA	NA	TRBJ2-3	CASSLVFQSGGVETQYF	TGTGCCAGCAGCTTAGTATTCCAAAGCGGAGGAGTCGAGACGCAGTATTTT
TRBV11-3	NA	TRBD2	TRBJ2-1	CASATSGTHNEQFF	TGTGCCAGCGCCACTAGCGGTACCCACAATGAGCAGTTCTTC
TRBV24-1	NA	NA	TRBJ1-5	CATPDSYSNQPQHF	TGTGCCACCCCCGACAGTTATAGCAATCAGCCCCAGCATTTT
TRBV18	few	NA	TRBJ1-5	CASSPAGFGTQHF	TGTGCCAGCTCTCCCGCAGGGTTTGGGACCCAGCATTTT
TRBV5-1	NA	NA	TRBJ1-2	CASSLAWQSEGYTF	TGCGCCAGCAGCTTGGCGTGGCAGTCGGAGGGCTACACCTTC
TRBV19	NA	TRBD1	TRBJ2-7	CASSTTGAYEQYF	TGTGCCAGTAGTACGACAGGGGCCTACGAGCAGTACTTC
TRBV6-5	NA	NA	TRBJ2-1	CASRDLAFDEQFF	TGTGCCAGCAGGGACTTAGCGTTCGATGAGCAGTTCTTC
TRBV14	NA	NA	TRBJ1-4	CASSQRQPTNEKLFF	TGTGCCAGCAGCCAAAGACAGCCAACTAATGAAAAACTGTTTTTT
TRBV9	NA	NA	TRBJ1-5	CASSVGGRWDQPQHF	TGTGCCAGCAGCGTAGGGGGGCGGTGGGATCAGCCCCAGCATTTT
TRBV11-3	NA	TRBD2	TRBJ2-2	CASSSRAGDKGTGELFF	TGTGCCAGCAGCTCCCGAGCGGGAGATAAGGGCACCGGGGAGCTGTTTTTT
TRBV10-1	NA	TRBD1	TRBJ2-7	CASSETGGLSGLYEQYF	TGCGCCAGCAGTGAGACAGGGGGCTTGTCCGGTCTCTACGAGCAGTACTTC